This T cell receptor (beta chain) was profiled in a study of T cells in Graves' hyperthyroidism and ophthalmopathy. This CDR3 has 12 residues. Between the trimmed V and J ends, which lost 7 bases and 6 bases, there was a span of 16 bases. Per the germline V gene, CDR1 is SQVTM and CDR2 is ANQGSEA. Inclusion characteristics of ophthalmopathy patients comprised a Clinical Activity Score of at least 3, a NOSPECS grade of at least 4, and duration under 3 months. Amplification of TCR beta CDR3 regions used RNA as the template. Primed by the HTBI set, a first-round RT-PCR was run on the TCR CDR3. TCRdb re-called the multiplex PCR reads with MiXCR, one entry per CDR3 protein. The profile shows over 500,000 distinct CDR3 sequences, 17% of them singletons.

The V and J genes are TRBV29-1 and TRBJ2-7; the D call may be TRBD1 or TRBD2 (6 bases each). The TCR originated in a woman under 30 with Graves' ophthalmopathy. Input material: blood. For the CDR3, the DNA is TGCAGCGCCCAATGGGGGGCGGTCGAGCAGTACTTC. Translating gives CSAQWGAVEQYF.